A single sample is the source of the 18 T cell receptor beta chains below, sequenced in a study of identical twins. MiXCR, applied by TCRdb to the 5' RACE reads, yields one record per CDR3 protein. The repertoire holds about 210,000 distinct CDR3 sequences, with roughly 10% as singletons. Sequencing used memory (CD45RO+) T cells sorted from blood. These receptors all come from a woman aged 18-29 years in good health.

There are many counts of this clonotype. The rearrangement links TRBV4-2 to TRBJ1-4; the D is unclear. CDR1 is LGHNA, CDR2 YNFKEQ, per germline. The CDR3 length is 12 residues. The V end lost 2 bases, the J end lost 7 bases, and 5 bases lay between the germline ends. The CDR3 loop is CASSQLGEKLFF. The CDR3 DNA reads TGTGCCAGCAGCCAATTGGGTGAAAAACTGTTTTTT.

The V gene is TRBV20-1, the J gene TRBJ2-1, with 9 positions matching TRBD2. Germline assignment: CDR1 DFQATT and CDR2 SNEGSKA (reference sequence). This CDR3 spans 14 amino acids. V shed 2 bases and J 7 bases; nucleotides not matched to a gene: 6. DNA of the CDR3: TGCAGTGCTAGACAACTAGCGGGCCGAAATGAGCAGTTCTTC. This sequence encodes CSARQLAGRNEQFF.

The V gene is TRBV5-1, the J gene TRBJ2-1; D ambiguous. V lost 0 bases and J 7 bases, leaving 14 bases between the germline ends. This CDR3 has 15 residues. Germline loops: CDR1 SGHRS, CDR2 YFSETQ. CDR3: CASSLADPRRNEQFF. CDR3 sequence (DNA): TGCGCCAGCAGCTTGGCCGACCCGAGACGTAATGAGCAGTTCTTC.

This clonotype was counted a few times. This chain joins TRBV20-1 and TRBJ2-1; 15 nucleotides match TRBD2. Losses at the gene ends were 5 bases for V and 1 base for J; bases not matched to a gene: 12. The CDR3 loop spans 19 amino acids. Germline CDR1 reads DFQATT; CDR2 reads SNEGSKA (reference sequence). The DNA for the CDR3 is TGCAGTGCTTCACACGCCGGGACTAGCGGGGGGTTTTCCTACAATGAGCAGTTCTTC. This translates into CSASHAGTSGGFSYNEQFF.

This clonotype was seen only a few times. The chain combines TRBV14 with TRBJ1-3; D is uncertain. Trimming stripped 4 bases from V and 4 bases from J, with 8 bases between. Looked up from germline, CDR1 is SGHDN and CDR2 is FVKESK. This CDR3 has 13 amino acids. CDR3 coding DNA: TGTGCCAGCAGCCCCAGCGGAGGAAACACCATATATTTT. Translation gives CASSPSGGNTIYF.

This clonotype was seen a handful of times. The chain links TRBV5-1 to TRBJ1-1; no firm D call. V was cut by 4 bases and J by 7 bases, with 11 bases left in between. CDR1 is SGHRS and CDR2 is YFSETQ in the germline V gene. The CDR3 runs 12 residues. Written as DNA, the CDR3 is TGCGCCAGCAGCCTAGACTTATATGAAGCTTTCTTT. Amino acids: CASSLDLYEAFF.

V usage is TRBV6-5 and J usage is TRBJ2-5; tentative D call: TRBD2 (5 bases). The CDR3 covers 13 residues. Between the trimmed V and J ends, which lost 2 bases and 5 bases, there was a span of 9 bases. Looked up from germline, CDR1 is MNHEY and CDR2 is SVGAGI. This CDR3 reads CASSYEGEETQYF. In nucleotides, the CDR3 is TGTGCCAGCAGTTACGAGGGCGAGGAGACCCAGTACTTC.

This clonotype was seen many times. The chain recombines TRBV12-3 or TRBV12-4 with TRBJ2-1, with no clear D. V was shortened by 4 bases and J by 3 bases, with 16 bases between the two germline ends. The CDR3 is 16 residues long. As DNA, the CDR3 is TGTGCCAGCAGTTCGAAAGTTTTTGTGAGCTACAATGAGCAGTTCTTC. Amino acids: CASSSKVFVSYNEQFF.

The V call is TRBV11-3, the J call TRBJ2-5; TRBD2 might be the D (6 bases). Germline CDR1 is SGHNT and CDR2 is YENEEA. Trimming pared 9 bases from V and 3 bases from J, leaving 17 bases between. The CDR3 is 14 residues long. This CDR3 reads CASKRAAGEETQYF. DNA for the CDR3: TGTGCCAGTAAGCGGGCAGCCGGAGAAGAGACCCAGTACTTC.

The chain links TRBV4-3 to TRBJ2-1; TRBD2 is a possible D gene (5 bases). Looked up from germline, CDR1 is LGHNA and CDR2 is YSLEER. The CDR3 sequence is 16 residues long. V was clipped by 0 bases and J by 7 bases, with 16 bases between them. The CDR3 loop is CASSQEITGIGNEQFF. CDR3 DNA sequence: TGCGCCAGCAGCCAAGAGATAACGGGGATTGGGAATGAGCAGTTCTTC.

This clonotype was observed at least ten times. The genes are TRBV5-1 and TRBJ2-5; weak D call: TRBD1 (5 bases). The germline V gene has CDR1 SGHRS and CDR2 YFSETQ. Trimming removed 3 bases at V and 5 bases at J, with 14 bases between. The length of the CDR3 is 14 residues. For the CDR3, the DNA is TGCGCCAGCAGCTCGACAGCCTTTCGGGAGACCCAGTACTTC. The encoded protein is CASSSTAFRETQYF.

The chain recombines TRBV20-1 with TRBJ2-7, with 8 positions matching TRBD2. V trimming: 5 bases; J trimming: 1 base; junction bases outside the gene matches: 4. The germline V gene encodes CDR1 DFQATT and CDR2 SNEGSKA (reference sequence). This CDR3 is 13 amino acids long. CDR3 sequence (DNA): TGCAGTGCTCCGGGACTAGGGTCCTACGAGCAGTACTTC. Translated, it gives CSAPGLGSYEQYF.

The chain employs TRBV11-1 and TRBJ2-7, with a possible D match to TRBD1 (6 bases). The CDR3 runs to 15 residues. Germline V gene data show CDR1 as SGHAT and CDR2 as FQDESV (reference sequence). Between the trimmed V and J ends, which lost 5 bases and 1 base, there was a span of 15 bases. CDR3 residues: CASSLLQGASYEQYF. For the CDR3, the DNA is TGTGCCAGCAGCCTTCTACAGGGTGCGTCCTACGAGCAGTACTTC.

This chain connects TRBV3-1 to TRBJ2-1, with D perhaps given as TRBD1 or TRBD2 (5 bases each). Looked up from germline, CDR1 is LGHDT and CDR2 is YNNKEL (reference sequence). Trimming stripped 4 bases from V and 4 bases from J, with 11 bases between. CDR3 length equals 14 residues. The CDR3: CASSPDWGYNEQFF. The DNA for the CDR3 is TGTGCCAGCAGCCCCGATTGGGGGTACAATGAGCAGTTCTTC.

In its sample, this clonotype was seen many times. Here the CDR3 reads CASSPLGNNEQFF. In nucleotides, the CDR3 is TGTGCCAGCAGCCCCCTTGGCAACAATGAGCAGTTCTTC. The rearrangement uses TRBV12-3 or TRBV12-4 and TRBJ2-1; the D is unclear. The CDR3 loop spans 13 amino acids. The V end lost 6 bases, the J end lost 5 bases, and 11 bases lay between the germline ends.

This clonotype has only a few counts. This chain links TRBV6-5 with TRBJ2-6, with D perhaps matching TRBD1 (5 bases). Trimming pared 0 bases from V and 2 bases from J, leaving 5 bases between. The CDR3 spans 15 residues. Germline V CDR1 and CDR2: MNHEY, SVGAGI. CDR3 amino acids: CASSYSGAGANVLTF. The CDR3 DNA is TGTGCCAGCAGTTACTCAGGGGCTGGGGCCAACGTCCTGACTTTC.

This clonotype was picked up many times. The chain joins TRBV10-3 to TRBJ2-7; tentative D call: TRBD1 (7 bases). CDR3 length: 13 residues. Deletions cut 6 bases from V and 7 bases from J, with 16 bases between. The germline gives CDR1 ENHRY, CDR2 SYGVKD. CDR3 nucleotide sequence: TGTGCCATCAGCGGGACAGAGGGGAGGGAGCAGTACTTC. It specifies CAISGTEGREQYF.

This clonotype has just a few counts. The J gene is TRBJ1-2, the V gene TRBV15; the match to TRBD1 covers 8 bases. Germline CDR1 and CDR2: LNHNV and YYDKDF (reference sequence). The CDR3 totals 16 residues. V was clipped by 5 bases and J by 5 bases; unmatched bases: 13. DNA for the CDR3: TGTGCCACCAGCGGGGGACAGGACCGAAGGCTTTATGGCTACACCTTC. Protein sequence: CATSGGQDRRLYGYTF.